This is a list of T cell receptor beta chains from one sample in a study of OX40 agonist ivuxolimab in advanced cancers. TCRdb's copy holds only in-frame clones and misses some; the assay was immunoSEQ multiplex PCR. Of 47,000 or so clones in the sample, around 84% are singletons; the top ten hold 11%. Sequenced here: CD4+ or CD8+ T cells sorted from blood, sampled in a trial of the OX40 agonist ivuxolimab. All receptors derive from an adult with an advanced solid tumor such as melanoma, head and neck, liver or kidney cancer. The CDR3 runs from the conserved cysteine through the conserved F or W. Fields, in order: D gene, clone size, J gene, V gene, CDR3 protein, CDR3 DNA. The D gene is left open where the match is weak. The size field is filled for only some rows; it gives once, few, many or a size class.

>NA|few|TRBJ1-6|TRBV10-3
CAISPNGQPNSPLHF
TGTGCCATCAGTCCGAACGGACAACCTAATTCACCCCTCCACTTT
>NA|once|TRBJ1-1|TRBV11-2
CASSLDFGRGGLNTEAFF
TGTGCCAGCAGCTTAGATTTTGGGAGAGGGGGATTGAACACTGAAGCTTTCTTT
>TRBD2|NA|TRBJ2-1|TRBV28
CASSSNSMTSGNEQFF
TGTGCCAGCAGTTCGAACTCCATGACTAGCGGGAATGAGCAGTTCTTC
>TRBD1|NA|TRBJ2-7|TRBV7-9
CASSPSGTGLHEQYF
TGTGCCAGCAGCCCGTCCGGGACAGGGTTGCACGAGCAGTACTTC
>TRBD2|NA|TRBJ2-7|TRBV2
CASSEGLAGRAYEQYF
TGTGCCAGCAGTGAAGGACTAGCGGGACGAGCCTACGAGCAGTACTTC
>TRBD2|NA|TRBJ2-7|TRBV4-3
CASSQDLGGTYEQYF
TGCGCCAGCAGCCAAGATCTGGGGGGGACCTACGAGCAGTACTTC
>TRBD1|NA|TRBJ2-7|TRBV5-5
CASSSGGLGQYF
TGTGCCAGCAGCTCAGGGGGCCTGGGACAGTACTTC
>NA|NA|TRBJ2-5|TRBV9
CASGLQGSRQETQYF
TGTGCCAGCGGCCTGCAGGGGTCAAGACAAGAGACCCAGTACTTC
>NA|NA|TRBJ2-7|TRBV19
CASSPGLDSYEQYF
TGTGCCAGTAGCCCGGGCTTAGACTCCTACGAGCAGTACTTC
>NA|NA|TRBJ2-1|TRBV9
CASSVEQRYNEQFF
TGTGCCAGCAGCGTAGAGCAGCGCTACAATGAGCAGTTCTTC
>TRBD2|NA|TRBJ2-3|TRBV2
CASRATGTSETDTQYF
TGTGCCAGCAGGGCGACCGGGACTAGCGAAACAGATACGCAGTATTTT
>NA|once|TRBJ2-7|TRBV19
CASSAGLSYEQYF
TGTGCCAGTAGTGCCGGGCTATCCTACGAGCAGTACTTC
>TRBD1|NA|TRBJ1-5|TRBV13
CASSLGPDRAEPQHF
TGTGCCAGCAGCTTAGGCCCCGACAGGGCAGAGCCCCAGCATTTT
>NA|NA|TRBJ1-3|TRBV7-9
CASSLEGQFPGNTIYF
TGTGCCAGCAGCTTGGAGGGCCAGTTCCCTGGAAACACCATATATTTT
>NA|few|TRBJ1-2|TRBV7-2
CASSLVGVGGYTF
TGTGCCAGCAGCTTAGTGGGTGTTGGTGGCTACACCTTC
>NA|NA|TRBJ1-3|TRBV9
CASSVGGSSGNTIYF
TGTGCCAGCAGCGTAGGGGGGTCATCTGGAAACACCATATATTTT
>TRBD1|NA|TRBJ1-4|TRBV4-3
CASSRGTATNEKLFF
TGCGCCAGCAGCCGAGGGACAGCAACTAATGAAAAACTGTTTTTT
>TRBD2|NA|TRBJ2-1|TRBV30
CAWSVSGGANEQFF
TGTGCCTGGAGTGTTAGCGGGGGGGCCAATGAGCAGTTCTTC
>NA|NA|TRBJ2-1|TRBV6-1
CASSEVDSPNNEQFF
TGTGCCAGCAGTGAAGTGGACAGTCCCAACAATGAGCAGTTCTTC
>NA|NA|TRBJ1-3|TRBV4-3
CASSQERAFSGNTIYF
TGCGCCAGCAGCCAAGAGAGAGCGTTCTCTGGAAACACCATATATTTT
>TRBD1|NA|TRBJ1-2|TRBV4-1
CASSPDEGAVGYTF
TGCGCCAGCAGCCCAGACGAGGGGGCGGTTGGCTACACCTTC
>NA|NA|TRBJ2-1|TRBV10-3
CAISRAYNEQFF
TGTGCCATCAGTCGTGCTTACAATGAGCAGTTCTTC
>TRBD2|NA|TRBJ2-7|TRBV2
CASSRTSGTEQYF
TGTGCCAGCAGTCGGACTAGCGGGACCGAGCAGTACTTC
>TRBD2|NA|TRBJ2-7|TRBV13
CASSPGGVEQYF
TGTGCCAGCAGCCCGGGGGGAGTGGAGCAGTACTTC
>TRBD2|NA|TRBJ2-7|TRBV28
CASSYKVGLAELYEQYF
TGTGCCAGCAGTTATAAGGTTGGGCTAGCGGAACTATACGAGCAGTACTTC